This record concerns one T cell receptor (beta chain) sequence. Its antigen remains unidentified. The length of the CDR3 is 14 residues. The junction had 13 bases not matched to a gene; V was cut back by 7 bases and J by 8 bases. Per the germline V gene, CDR1 is MNHNS and CDR2 is SASEGT. The sample originates from a study of cytomegalovirus exposure and HLA in healthy donors. The study's findings and limits: 150 or so TCR beta chains were listed as cytomegalovirus-associated. The majority of CMV-associated TCR beta chains were reported as apparently HLA-restricted in a later analysis.

Amplification used 60 Vbeta primers and 13 Jbeta primers. The method was immunoSEQ multiplex PCR; TCRdb's version includes in-frame clones alone and lacks a portion of them. In the table there are 100,000 or so clones, 75% to 90% of which are singletons. This chain connects TRBV6-1 to TRBJ1-2, with 7 bases that match TRBD1. The sequence was obtained from a man aged 25 to 45 in good health and CMV-seropositive. The sequencing input was PBMCs. This CDR3 reads CASTQQGGRGGYTF. CDR3 DNA sequence: TGTGCCAGCACACAGCAAGGGGGCCGCGGAGGCTACACCTTC.